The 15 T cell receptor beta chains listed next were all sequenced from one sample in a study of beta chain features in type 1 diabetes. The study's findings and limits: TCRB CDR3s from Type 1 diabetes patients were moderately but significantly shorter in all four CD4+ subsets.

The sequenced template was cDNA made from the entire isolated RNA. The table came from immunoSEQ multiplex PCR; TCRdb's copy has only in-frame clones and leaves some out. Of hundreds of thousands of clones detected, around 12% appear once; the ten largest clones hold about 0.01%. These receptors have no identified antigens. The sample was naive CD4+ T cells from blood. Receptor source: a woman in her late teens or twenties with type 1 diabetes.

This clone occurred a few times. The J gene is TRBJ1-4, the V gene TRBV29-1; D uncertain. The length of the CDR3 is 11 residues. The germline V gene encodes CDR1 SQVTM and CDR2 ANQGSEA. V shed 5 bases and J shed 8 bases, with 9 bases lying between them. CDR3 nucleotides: TGCAGCGTTATGACGGGGGAAAAACTGTTTTTT. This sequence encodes CSVMTGEKLFF.

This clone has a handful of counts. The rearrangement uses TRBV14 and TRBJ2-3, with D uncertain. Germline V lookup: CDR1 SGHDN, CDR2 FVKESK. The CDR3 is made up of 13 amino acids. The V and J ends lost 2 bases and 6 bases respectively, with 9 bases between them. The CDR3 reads CASSQIPTDTQYF. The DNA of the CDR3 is TGTGCCAGCAGCCAAATCCCGACTGATACGCAGTATTTT.

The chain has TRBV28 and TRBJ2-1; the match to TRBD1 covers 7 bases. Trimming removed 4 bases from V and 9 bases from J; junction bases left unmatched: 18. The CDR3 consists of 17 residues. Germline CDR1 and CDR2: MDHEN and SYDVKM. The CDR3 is CASSSAGTAFYKGEQFF. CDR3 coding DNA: TGTGCCAGCAGTTCTGCCGGGACAGCTTTCTATAAGGGTGAGCAGTTCTTC.

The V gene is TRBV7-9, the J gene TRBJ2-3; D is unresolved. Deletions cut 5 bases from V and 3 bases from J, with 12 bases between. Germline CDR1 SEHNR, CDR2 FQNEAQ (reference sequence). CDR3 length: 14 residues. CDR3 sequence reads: CASSPLISTDTQYF. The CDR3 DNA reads TGTGCCAGCAGCCCGTTGATTAGTACAGATACGCAGTATTTT.

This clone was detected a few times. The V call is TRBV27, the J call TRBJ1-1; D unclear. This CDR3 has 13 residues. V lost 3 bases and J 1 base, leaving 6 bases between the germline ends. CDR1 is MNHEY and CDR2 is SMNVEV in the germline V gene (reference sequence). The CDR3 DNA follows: TGTGCCAGCAGTTTTTTGGCGAACACTGAAGCTTTCTTT. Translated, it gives CASSFLANTEAFF.

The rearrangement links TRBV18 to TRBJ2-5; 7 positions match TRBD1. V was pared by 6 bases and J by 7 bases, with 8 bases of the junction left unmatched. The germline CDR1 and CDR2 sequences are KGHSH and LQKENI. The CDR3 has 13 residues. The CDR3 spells CASSQGTEGTQYF. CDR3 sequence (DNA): TGTGCCAGCTCCCAGGGGACAGAAGGGACCCAGTACTTC. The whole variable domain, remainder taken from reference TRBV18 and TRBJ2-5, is NAGVMQNPRHLVRRRGQEARLRCSPMKGHSHVYWYRQLPEEGLKFMVYLQKENIIDESGMPKERFSAEFPKEGPSILRIQQVVRGDSAAYFCASSQGTEGTQYFGPGTRLLVL.

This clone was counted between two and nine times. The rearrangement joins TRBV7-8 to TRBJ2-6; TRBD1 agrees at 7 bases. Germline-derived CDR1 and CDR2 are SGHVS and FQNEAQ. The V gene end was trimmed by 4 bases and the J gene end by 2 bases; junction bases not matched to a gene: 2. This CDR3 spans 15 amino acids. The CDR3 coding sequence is TGTGCCAGCAGCTCAACAGGGGCTGGGGCCAACGTCCTGACTTTC. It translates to CASSSTGAGANVLTF.

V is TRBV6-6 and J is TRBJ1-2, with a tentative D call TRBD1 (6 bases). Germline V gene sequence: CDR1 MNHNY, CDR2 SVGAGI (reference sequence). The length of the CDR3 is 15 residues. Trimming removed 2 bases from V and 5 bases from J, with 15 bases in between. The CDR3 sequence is CASSYLQGRGYGYTF. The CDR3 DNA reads TGTGCCAGCAGTTACCTACAGGGCAGGGGTTATGGCTACACCTTC.

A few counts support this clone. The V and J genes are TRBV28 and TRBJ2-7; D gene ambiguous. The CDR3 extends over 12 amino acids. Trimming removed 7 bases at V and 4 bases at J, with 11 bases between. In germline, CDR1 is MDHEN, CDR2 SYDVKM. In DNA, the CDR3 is TGTGCCAGCACCATAGGAGCGTACGAGCAGTACTTC. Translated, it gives CASTIGAYEQYF.

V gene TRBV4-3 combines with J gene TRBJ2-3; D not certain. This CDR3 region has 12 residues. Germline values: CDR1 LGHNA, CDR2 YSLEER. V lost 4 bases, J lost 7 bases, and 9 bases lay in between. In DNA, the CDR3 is TGCGCCAGCAGCCCTAACCAATATACGCAGTATTTT. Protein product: CASSPNQYTQYF.

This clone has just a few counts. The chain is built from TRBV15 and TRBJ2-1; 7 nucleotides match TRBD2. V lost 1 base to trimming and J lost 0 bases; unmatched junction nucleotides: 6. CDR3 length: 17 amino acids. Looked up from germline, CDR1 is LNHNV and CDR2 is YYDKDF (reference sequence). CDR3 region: CATSRATAGSSYNEQFF. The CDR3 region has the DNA TGTGCCACCAGCAGAGCTACAGCGGGGAGCTCCTACAATGAGCAGTTCTTC.

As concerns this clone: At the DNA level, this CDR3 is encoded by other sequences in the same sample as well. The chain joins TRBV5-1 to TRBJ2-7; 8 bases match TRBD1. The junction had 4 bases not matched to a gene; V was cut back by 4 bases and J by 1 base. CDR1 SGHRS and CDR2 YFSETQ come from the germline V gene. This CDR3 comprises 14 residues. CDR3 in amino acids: CASSPGTGSYEQYF. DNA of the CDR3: TGCGCCAGCAGCCCAGGGACAGGTTCCTACGAGCAGTACTTC. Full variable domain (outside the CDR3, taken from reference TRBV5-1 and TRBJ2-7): KAGVTQTPRYLIKTRGQQVTLSCSPISGHRSVSWYQQTPGQGLQFLFEYFSETQRNKGNFPGRFSGRQFSNSRSEMNVSTLELGDSALYLCASSPGTGSYEQYFGPGTRLTVT.

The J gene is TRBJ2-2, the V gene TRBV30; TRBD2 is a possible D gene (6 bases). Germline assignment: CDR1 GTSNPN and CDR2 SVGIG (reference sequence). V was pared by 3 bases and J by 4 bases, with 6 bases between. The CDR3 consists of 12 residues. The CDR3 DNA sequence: TGTGCCTGGAGGGGGGGCACCGGGGAGCTGTTTTTT. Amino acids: CAWRGGTGELFF.

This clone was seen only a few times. The CDR3 bases are TGTGCCAGCAGCATCGAAAGGCTAAGGCTCGGGGTTGCCGGGGAGCTGTTTTTT. Amino acids: CASSIERLRLGVAGELFF. The gene calls are TRBV5-4 and TRBJ2-2, with D possibly matching TRBD2 (5 bases). V gave up 4 bases and J gave up 6 bases, with 25 bases separating them. Germline V lookup: CDR1 SGHNT, CDR2 YYREEE (reference sequence). CDR3 length equals 18 residues.

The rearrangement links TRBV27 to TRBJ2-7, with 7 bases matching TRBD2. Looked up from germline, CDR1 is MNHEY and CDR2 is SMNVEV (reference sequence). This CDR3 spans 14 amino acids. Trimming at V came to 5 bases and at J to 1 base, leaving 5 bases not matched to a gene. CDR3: CASSLNGGSYEQYF. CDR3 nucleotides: TGTGCCAGCAGTCTGAACGGGGGGTCCTACGAGCAGTACTTC.